The 31 T cell receptor beta chains given below trace back to one sample, sequenced in a study of PD-1 blockade in classical Hodgkin lymphoma. Profiled with immunoSEQ multiplex PCR; TCRdb holds only in-frame clones, not every one. The sample has around 41,000 clones, around 78% seen once; the top ten hold about 10%. There was relapse after autologous stem cell transplantation in every patient, and there was variation in brentuximab vedotin exposure. Sequenced material: peripheral blood mononuclear cells (PBMCs), taken at baseline. The receptors here all came from a human donor with classical Hodgkin lymphoma.

The chain couples TRBV2 to TRBJ2-5, with unresolved D. With 4 bases removed from V and 4 bases from J, the gap between germline ends came to 7 bases. Germline CDR1 reads SNHLY; CDR2 reads FYNNEI. The CDR3 spans 12 residues. CDR3 sequence (DNA): TGTGCCAGCAGTGGGCAGACAGAGACCCAGTACTTC. It yields the protein CASSGQTETQYF.

The gene calls are TRBV7-9 and TRBJ2-7; 10 bases map to TRBD2. V was pared by 9 bases and J by 5 bases, with 25 bases of the junction left unmatched. Looked up from germline, CDR1 is SEHNR and CDR2 is FQNEAQ (reference sequence). The CDR3 runs to 19 residues. This CDR3 is CASTFGIIAGGNEEDEQYF. The CDR3 DNA is TGTGCCAGTACGTTTGGGATAATAGCGGGAGGTAACGAGGAGGACGAGCAGTACTTC.

The chain recombines TRBV6-4 with TRBJ2-6; D possibly corresponds to TRBD2 (5 bases). CDR3 length: 17 residues. Germline V gene lookup returns CDR1 MRHNA and CDR2 SNTAGT. Deletions cut 2 bases from V and 0 bases from J, with 11 bases between. CDR3: CASSDQRRGSGANVLTF. CDR3 DNA sequence: TGTGCCAGCAGTGACCAGCGACGGGGCTCTGGGGCCAACGTCCTGACTTTC.

This sequence joins TRBV7-3 and TRBJ1-1; TRBD1 matches at 8 bases. The CDR3 has 15 residues. In germline, CDR1 is SGHTA, CDR2 FQGTGA. V lost 2 bases and J lost 4; bases outside the gene matches: 6. CDR3 DNA sequence: TGTGCCAGCAGCTTAGATCTGACAGGGGCCACTGAAGCTTTCTTT. It specifies CASSLDLTGATEAFF.

On this clone: Mismatch with germline at one junction end may stem from a read error. The same CDR3 arises from other DNA sequences in this sample as well. This chain links TRBV5-4 with TRBJ2-7, with D perhaps matching TRBD2 (7 bases). This CDR3 is 15 amino acids long. CDR1 and CDR2 from the germline V gene are SGHNT and YYREEE (reference sequence). The CDR3 here is CASSQERGARYEQYF. In nucleotides, the CDR3 is TGCGCCAGCAGCCAAGAACGGGGGGCCCGCTACGAGCAGTACTTC.

This clone was detected once. The chain uses TRBV5-1 and TRBJ2-7; TRBD1 matches 9 bases. The germline gives CDR1 SGHRS, CDR2 YFSETQ. After removal of 4 bases from V and 2 bases from J, the junction contained 4 bases not matched to a gene. This CDR3 comprises 14 residues. The chain's CDR3 is CASSPGQGPYEQYF. CDR3 nucleotide sequence: TGCGCCAGCAGCCCGGGACAGGGACCCTACGAGCAGTACTTC.

The chain carries TRBV6-5 and TRBJ1-5; D not certain. Germline V gene data show CDR1 as MNHEY and CDR2 as SVGAGI. Trimming took 8 bases from V and 3 from J, leaving 8 bases between them. This CDR3 has 12 residues. The CDR3 region is CASGPDNQPQHF. As DNA, the CDR3 is TGTGCCAGCGGCCCGGACAATCAGCCCCAGCATTTT.

The V and J genes are TRBV18 and TRBJ1-1; TRBD1 matches at 8 bases. V dropped 6 bases and J dropped 5; count of bases not matched to a gene: 8. The V gene's germline CDR1 is KGHSH and CDR2 LQKENI. This CDR3 comprises 14 residues. The CDR3 nucleotides are TGTGCCAGCTCCCAGGGGGCCCGGGGAACTGAAGCTTTCTTT. It translates to CASSQGARGTEAFF.

The chain links TRBV5-5 to TRBJ1-1, with TRBD1 identical over 7 bases. Trimming at V came to 0 bases and at J to 4 bases, leaving 0 bases not matched to a gene. Germline V gene data show CDR1 as SGHKS and CDR2 as YYEKEE (reference sequence). The CDR3 runs to 13 residues. CDR3 bases: TGTGCCAGCAGCTTGGACAGGGGCACTGAAGCTTTCTTT. This sequence encodes CASSLDRGTEAFF.

The chain joins TRBV19 to TRBJ2-5; D is perhaps TRBD1 (5 bases). Germline assignment: CDR1 LNHDA and CDR2 SQIVND (reference sequence). Trimming took 4 bases from V and 6 from J, leaving 12 bases between them. The CDR3 loop spans 13 amino acids. CDR3 nucleotide sequence: TGTGCCAGTAGTAGGCAGGGTTTGAAGACCCAGTACTTC. It codes for CASSRQGLKTQYF.

This rearrangement joins TRBV7-2 to TRBJ1-2, with 8 nucleotides matching TRBD1. V was clipped by 3 bases and J by 9 bases; unmatched bases: 6. The CDR3 sequence is 13 residues long. CDR1 and CDR2 (germline): SGHTA, FQGNSA. The CDR3, as DNA: TGTGCCAGCAGCTTCGGACAGGGCGTTAGCTACACCTTC. Its protein is CASSFGQGVSYTF.

This chain uses TRBV7-9 with TRBJ1-5; unclear D gene. The germline CDR1 and CDR2 sequences are SEHNR and FQNEAQ (reference sequence). V gave up 1 base and J gave up 9 bases, with 7 bases separating them. The CDR3 sequence is 12 residues long. CDR3 protein: CASSLGWSPQHF. The DNA for the CDR3 is TGTGCCAGCAGCTTAGGGTGGTCGCCCCAGCATTTT.

The CDR3 loop reads CASVTGTGANVLTF. The CDR3 DNA reads TGTGCCAGCGTTACAGGGACTGGGGCCAACGTCCTGACTTTC. J is TRBJ2-6 and V is TRBV28; possible D gene TRBD1, 6 bases. This CDR3 contains 14 residues. Trimming removed 8 bases at V and 2 bases at J, with 10 bases between. The germline gives CDR1 MDHEN, CDR2 SYDVKM.

This chain joins TRBV5-1 and TRBJ2-1; D remains ambiguous. The CDR3 runs to 11 residues. In germline, CDR1 is SGHRS, CDR2 YFSETQ. Trimming removed 9 bases from V and 8 bases from J, with 12 bases in between. This CDR3 is CATSDLHEQFF. Written as DNA, the CDR3 is TGCGCCACCTCCGATCTGCATGAGCAGTTCTTC.

The chain carries TRBV21-1 and TRBJ1-1; TRBD1, as called in the table, went unchecked against the DNA. TRBV21-1 is a pseudogene segment. The CDR3 contains 16 residues. CDR3 coding DNA: TGTGCCAGCAGCTCATCCTCCGGGACAGGGGGAACTGAAGCTTTCTTT. Amino acid sequence: CASSSSSGTGGTEAFF.

This clone was seen just once. The rearrangement joins TRBV5-6 to TRBJ1-2; D may be TRBD1 (5 bases). The CDR3 spans 14 residues. CDR1 SGHDT and CDR2 YYEEEE come from the germline V gene. The V end was cut by 1 base, the J end by 3 bases, with 10 bases between. The CDR3 nucleotides are TGTGCCAGCAGCTTGAAGGGGTCGGACTATGGCTACACCTTC. It yields the protein CASSLKGSDYGYTF.

The V gene is TRBV5-6, the J gene TRBJ1-1, with D hard to call. This CDR3 has 13 amino acids. CDR1 and CDR2 (germline): SGHDT, YYEEEE. Trimming stripped 10 bases from V and 2 bases from J, with 15 bases between. Here the CDR3 reads CASARQINTEAFF. The CDR3 DNA is TGTGCCTCCGCACGCCAGATTAACACTGAAGCTTTCTTT.

The genes are TRBV5-1 and TRBJ2-2; D not resolved. This CDR3 has 15 residues. Trimming took 4 bases from V and 0 from J, leaving 10 bases between them. Germline loops: CDR1 SGHRS, CDR2 YFSETQ. The CDR3 coding sequence is TGCGCCAGCAGCCCTACCGAACCGAACACCGGGGAGCTGTTTTTT. Amino acid sequence: CASSPTEPNTGELFF.

This chain uses TRBV27 with TRBJ2-7; D perhaps matches TRBD2 (5 bases). Germline V lookup: CDR1 MNHEY, CDR2 SMNVEV (reference sequence). The CDR3 length is 15 residues. V was trimmed by 2 bases and J by 3 bases, leaving 14 bases between them. The CDR3 coding sequence is TGTGCCAGCAGTTTAAGCGGCGGGCGCCTCTACGAGCAGTACTTC. As protein: CASSLSGGRLYEQYF.

This clone was observed a handful of times. The J gene is TRBJ1-3, the V gene TRBV28; D is unclear. This CDR3 region has 13 residues. CDR1 MDHEN and CDR2 SYDVKM come from the germline V gene. V was cut by 7 bases and J by 6 bases, with 13 bases left in between. This chain's CDR3 is CASTSFWANTIYF. The CDR3, as DNA: TGTGCCAGCACCTCCTTTTGGGCAAACACCATATATTTT.

The rearrangement links TRBV5-1 to TRBJ1-5, with D unresolved. The CDR3 totals 14 residues. The V gene's germline CDR1 is SGHRS and CDR2 YFSETQ. The V and J ends lost 2 bases and 8 bases respectively, with 14 bases between them. CDR3 residues: CASSFPRVPEPQHF. The CDR3 region has the DNA TGCGCCAGCAGCTTCCCGAGGGTTCCGGAGCCCCAGCATTTT.

The rearrangement uses TRBV28 and TRBJ1-6, with D unresolved. V was clipped by 5 bases and J by 8 bases, with 10 bases between them. The CDR3 sequence is 13 residues long. Germline loops: CDR1 MDHEN, CDR2 SYDVKM. CDR3 protein: CASSPRGDSPLHF. CDR3 sequence (DNA): TGTGCCAGCAGTCCCCGAGGCGATTCACCCCTCCACTTT.

This clone was recorded a few times. This rearrangement joins TRBV5-1 to TRBJ2-1; either TRBD1 or TRBD2 may supply D (5 bases each). V was cut by 4 bases and J by 4 bases, with 15 bases left in between. CDR3 length equals 15 residues. The germline V gene has CDR1 SGHRS and CDR2 YFSETQ. CDR3 coding DNA: TGCGCCAGCAGCCACGACAGATCGGGGTACAATGAGCAGTTCTTC. Protein: CASSHDRSGYNEQFF.

This clone was picked up many times. V usage is TRBV10-2 and J usage is TRBJ2-3; 8 bases agree with TRBD2. The germline V gene has CDR1 WSHSY and CDR2 SAAADI. This CDR3 is 15 amino acids long. Losses at the gene ends were 2 bases for V and 6 bases for J; bases not matched to a gene: 7. The CDR3 sequence: CASSEGSGRTDTQYF. Written as DNA, the CDR3 is TGCGCCAGCAGTGAGGGAAGCGGGAGAACGGATACGCAGTATTTT.

The chain employs TRBV7-2 and TRBJ2-7; D is perhaps TRBD1 (6 bases). The CDR3 spans 15 residues. Germline V gene data show CDR1 as SGHTA and CDR2 as FQGNSA. Trimming left V 3 bases short and J 0 bases short, with 12 bases between. The CDR3 DNA follows: TGTGCCAGCAGCTTGGACAGAAAGGGCTCCTACGAGCAGTACTTC. Translating it yields CASSLDRKGSYEQYF.

This chain links TRBV21-1 with TRBJ2-2; the table's D call, TRBD1, has no DNA check behind it. TRBV21-1 is a listed pseudogene. The CDR3 is 15 residues long. The CDR3 nucleotides are TGTGCCAGCAGCGAGACAGGGGCAGTCACCGGGGAGCTGTTTTTT. Its protein is CASSETGAVTGELFF.

This clone appeared a single time. The rearrangement links TRBV28 to TRBJ2-7; D not resolved. Trimming took off 3 bases at V and 6 bases at J, with 9 bases between the two ends. Looked up from germline, CDR1 is MDHEN and CDR2 is SYDVKM. This CDR3 has 12 amino acids. The CDR3 bases are TGTGCCAGCAGTTTCACCGGCGGCGAGCAGTACTTC. It is translated as CASSFTGGEQYF.

In regard to this clone: The junction departs from germline at one end; a sequencing error may be responsible. V usage is TRBV7-7 and J usage is TRBJ1-2, with 9 bases matching TRBD1. This CDR3 has 16 amino acids. Per the germline V gene, CDR1 is SSHAT and CDR2 is FNYEAQ (reference sequence). This CDR3 reads CASSVPGQGKGGGYTF. In DNA, the CDR3 is TGTGCTAGCAGCGTTCCGGGACAGGGCAAAGGAGGTGGCTACACCTTC.

V is TRBV6-5 and J is TRBJ2-1; 11 bases line up with TRBD2. The CDR3 runs to 15 residues. Unmatched junction bases numbered 3, after V lost 5 bases and J lost 3 bases. From germline, CDR1 is MNHEY and CDR2 SVGAGI. The CDR3 sequence: CASSQTSGNYNEQFF. CDR3 nucleotide sequence: TGTGCCAGCAGTCAGACTAGCGGGAACTACAATGAGCAGTTCTTC.

This clone showed up just once. The CDR3 region has the DNA TGTGCCAGCAGGGTCGGGCGAGTTAGCAATCAGCCCCAGCATTTT. As protein: CASRVGRVSNQPQHF. The rearrangement links TRBV6-1 to TRBJ1-5; no clear D. Trimming took 6 bases from V and 0 from J, leaving 12 bases between them. Germline V gene lookup returns CDR1 MNHNS and CDR2 SASEGT. CDR3 length equals 15 residues.

This chain uses TRBV6-7 with TRBJ2-1; 10 nucleotides match TRBD2. TRBV6-7 is marked as an open reading frame, function uncertain. CDR3 length equals 16 residues. Germline trimming cut 0 bases from V and 7 bases from J; bases unmatched to any gene: 6. The CDR3 coding sequence is TGTGCCAGCAGTTACTCCCCTAGCGGGAGAGTGAATGAGCAGTTCTTC. Translation: CASSYSPSGRVNEQFF.